This TCR beta chain was found in a study of T-cell reconstitution after alpha-beta-depleted transplantation in children. Using unique molecular identifiers, the investigators prepared the TCRbeta library. In TCRdb, the PCR reads were re-called with MiXCR into one record per CDR3 protein. The repertoire includes around 420,000 distinct CDR3 sequences, around 15% of them detected once, and 25% to 35% sits in the top ten. Germline CDR1 and CDR2: MNHNS and SASEGT. Deletions cut 2 bases from V and 4 bases from J, with 14 bases between. This CDR3 is built from 15 residues. This clonotype appeared a few times. Its antigen is not identified. Whole-study findings and limits: One year after transplant, T-cell counts and diversity came mostly from newly produced T cells. About two months after transplant, alpha-beta T cells reportedly came from several hundred expanded graft clones. Certain patients had high TCRbeta diversity at day 60, and it came from recipient T cells and thymic progenitors that survived.

Material: PBMCs, mostly from graft donor cells, obtained 360 days after TCRalphabeta/CD19-depleted stem cell transplant. The chain is built from TRBV6-1 and TRBJ2-5; D is unclear. The source is a boy under three years old who had a stem cell transplant for Wiskott-Aldrich syndrome, so the T cells may come from the graft donor. The CDR3 spells CASSELELRRETQYF. The CDR3 DNA reads as TGTGCCAGCAGTGAACTCGAATTACGGAGAGAGACCCAGTACTTC.